The 11 T cell receptor beta chains in this list originate from one sample, sequenced in a study of Ad26.COV2.S vaccination and SARS-CoV-2 variants. Assay: immunoSEQ multiplex PCR; the TCRdb copy retains only in-frame clones and omits some. The profile shows roughly 460,000 clones, 89% of them singletons. The treatment: roughly 20 received Ad26.COV2.S at low or high dose, single or two shots; about 5 received placebo; per-sample allocation not given. Samples were taken on day 63 after the first vaccine or placebo injection. The sample consisted of peripheral blood, taken in a trial of Ad26.COV2.S vaccine versus placebo. These receptors were taken from a person between 18 and 65 years old who received the Ad26.COV2.S COVID-19 vaccine or a placebo.

This chain joins TRBV7-3 and TRBJ2-1, with 8 bases fitting TRBD2. V lost 5 bases to trimming and J lost 5 bases; unmatched junction nucleotides: 11. The CDR3 is 16 amino acids. From germline, CDR1 is SGHTA and CDR2 FQGTGA. CDR3: CASSPWGASGHNEQFF. CDR3 nucleotide sequence: TGTGCCAGCAGCCCCTGGGGGGCTAGCGGGCACAATGAGCAGTTCTTC. Using reference TRBV7-3 and TRBJ2-1 for the parts outside the CDR3, the full variable domain is GAGVSQTPSNKVTEKGKYVELRCDPISGHTALYWYRQSLGQGPEFLIYFQGTGAADDSGLPNDRFFAVRPEGSVSTLKIQRTERGDSAVYLCASSPWGASGHNEQFFGPGTRLTVL.

The gene calls are TRBV2 and TRBJ2-3; possibly TRBD2 for D (5 bases). Deletions cut 10 bases from V and 4 bases from J, with 21 bases between. The CDR3 spans 15 residues. Germline V CDR1 and CDR2: SNHLY, FYNNEI. The CDR3, as DNA: TGTGCCACCGAGGGATTGCAGGAAACCCCAGATACGCAGTATTTT. Translated: CATEGLQETPDTQYF.

The V call is TRBV30, the J call TRBJ2-1; the D gene is possibly TRBD2 (6 bases). Trimming removed 7 bases at V and 4 bases at J, with 11 bases between. CDR3 size: 12 residues. Germline values: CDR1 GTSNPN, CDR2 SVGIG (reference sequence). CDR3 sequence (DNA): TGTGCCTCCCCGCGGGGTTACAATGAGCAGTTCTTC. Translating gives CASPRGYNEQFF. Based on the CDR3 plus reference TRBV30 and TRBJ2-1, the full variable domain is SQTIHQWPATLVQPVGSPLSLECTVEGTSNPNLYWYRQAAGRGLQLLFYSVGIGQISSEVPQNLSASRPQDRQFILSSKKLLLSDSGFYLCASPRGYNEQFFGPGTRLTVL.

CDR3 protein: CASSLGGGLFYGYTF. The CDR3 nucleotides are TGTGCCAGCAGCTTGGGGGGCGGGCTCTTCTATGGCTACACCTTC. The rearrangement links TRBV5-8 to TRBJ1-2, with D perhaps TRBD1 (5 bases). CDR3 length: 15 residues. V shed 0 bases and J shed 4 bases, with 13 bases lying between them. CDR1 is SGHTS and CDR2 is YDEGEE in the germline V gene. Variable domain in full (rest from reference TRBV5-8 and TRBJ1-2): EAGVTQSPTHLIKTRGQQATLRCSPISGHTSVYWYQQALGLGLQFLLWYDEGEERNRGNFPPRFSGRQFPNYSSELNVNALELEDSALYLCASSLGGGLFYGYTFGSGTRLTVV.

V and J are TRBV5-4 and TRBJ1-1; 7 bases map to TRBD1. After removal of 4 bases from V and 6 bases from J, the junction contained 12 bases not matched to a gene. Looked up from germline, CDR1 is SGHNT and CDR2 is YYREEE (reference sequence). The CDR3 is 15 amino acids. CDR3 sequence reads: CASSPRQGEEAEAFF. Here the CDR3 DNA reads TGTGCCAGCAGCCCGAGACAGGGAGAGGAGGCTGAAGCTTTCTTT.

The CDR3, as DNA: TGTGCCAGTAGTACCGGACAGAGTTCACCCCTCCACTTT. Translation gives CASSTGQSSPLHF. This sequence joins TRBV19 and TRBJ1-6, with a tentative D call TRBD1 (6 bases). Trimming stripped 4 bases from V and 9 bases from J, with 10 bases between. The CDR3 extends over 13 amino acids. Germline CDR1 LNHDA, CDR2 SQIVND (reference sequence).

This chain joins TRBV19 and TRBJ2-1; D is unresolved. V lost 11 bases and J 0 bases, leaving 14 bases between the germline ends. The CDR3 runs to 14 residues. CDR1 and CDR2 from the germline V gene are LNHDA and SQIVND (reference sequence). The DNA for the CDR3 is TGTGCCTCCCGAACACAAGACTCCTACAATGAGCAGTTCTTC. Its translation: CASRTQDSYNEQFF. Variable domain in full (rest from reference TRBV19 and TRBJ2-1): DGGITQSPKYLFRKEGQNVTLSCEQNLNHDAMYWYRQDPGQGLRLIYYSQIVNDFQKGDIAEGYSVSREKKESFPLTVTSAQKNPTAFYLCASRTQDSYNEQFFGPGTRLTVL.

J is TRBJ2-7 and V is TRBV6-6; no reliable D call. The CDR3 runs to 13 residues. From germline, CDR1 is MNHNY and CDR2 SVGAGI (reference sequence). The V end was cut by 4 bases, the J end by 3 bases, with 10 bases between. The DNA for the CDR3 is TGTGCCAGCAGTTCGATAGGTGGCTACGAGCAGTACTTC. It is translated as CASSSIGGYEQYF.

This chain joins TRBV7-8 and TRBJ1-2; D call uncertain. V shed 0 bases and J shed 1 base, with 12 bases lying between them. The germline V gene has CDR1 SGHVS and CDR2 FQNEAQ. This CDR3 contains 16 residues. The CDR3: CASSLALEGINYGYTF. CDR3 sequence (DNA): TGTGCCAGCAGCTTAGCGCTAGAAGGGATTAACTATGGCTACACCTTC. Full variable domain (rest looked up from reference TRBV7-8 and TRBJ1-2): GAGVSQSPRYKVAKRGQDVALRCDPISGHVSLFWYQQALGQGPEFLTYFQNEAQLDKSGLPSDRFFAERPEGSVSTLKIQRTQQEDSAVYLCASSLALEGINYGYTFGSGTRLTVV.

The rearrangement links TRBV6-5 to TRBJ1-4, with D possibly TRBD1 on 5 matching bases. The germline gives CDR1 MNHEY, CDR2 SVGAGI. The CDR3 contains 14 residues. Trimming cost V 5 bases and J 6 bases, with 13 bases left between them. CDR3 coding DNA: TGTGCCAGCAGTCCCGCGGGGGTTCATGAAAAACTGTTTTTT. Translating it yields CASSPAGVHEKLFF.

The V and J genes are TRBV9 and TRBJ2-7; TRBD1 is a possible D gene (5 bases). Trimming cost V 3 bases and J 0 bases, with 13 bases left between them. Germline CDR1 reads SGDLS; CDR2 reads YYNGEE. The CDR3 runs to 15 residues. This CDR3 reads CASSGGPASSYEQYF. CDR3 DNA sequence: TGTGCCAGCAGCGGGGGCCCTGCTAGCTCCTACGAGCAGTACTTC. Looking up the rest from reference TRBV9 and TRBJ2-7 gives the full variable domain: DSGVTQTPKHLITATGQRVTLRCSPRSGDLSVYWYQQSLDQGLQFLIQYYNGEERAKGNILERFSAQQFPDLHSELNLSSLELGDSALYFCASSGGPASSYEQYFGPGTRLTVT.